A single sample gave rise to the 18 T cell receptor beta chains below, sequenced in a study of blood T cell repertoires in COVID-19. The method was immunoSEQ multiplex PCR; TCRdb's version includes in-frame clones alone and lacks a portion of them. The sample lists approximately 240,000 clones; approximately 84% were seen once. The sample comprised peripheral blood. The receptors here all came from a man aged 45 to 65 with acute or convalescent COVID-19.

The table lists this clone with a count of one. Because the CDR3 is missing its conserved closing phenylalanine or tryptophan, this is likely a read error. Because the CDR3's place on the DNA is in doubt, the DNA is left out and the CDR3 is given as listed by TCRdb. The chain couples TRBV3-1 (or the pseudogene TRBV3-2) to TRBJ1-2; the DNA was not compared with TRBD1, the D call given in the table. Germline V CDR1 and CDR2: LGHDT, YNNKEL (reference sequence). The CDR3 has 10 residues if both end residues are counted. This CDR3 is CASSRGSAQG.

The genes are TRBV24-1 and TRBJ2-1, with D possibly TRBD2 on 5 matching bases. The germline V gene encodes CDR1 KGHDR and CDR2 SFDVKD. The CDR3 spans 13 residues. Trimming took 9 bases from V and 0 from J, leaving 8 bases between them. CDR3 protein: CATCSDSYNEQFF. In DNA form, the CDR3 reads TGTGCCACCTGTAGCGACTCCTACAATGAGCAGTTCTTC.

The CDR3 region is CASSPSIRGANTEAFF. The CDR3 DNA reads TGCGCCAGCAGCCCTTCGATTCGGGGGGCGAACACTGAAGCTTTCTTT. The V and J genes are TRBV5-1 and TRBJ1-1, with D possibly TRBD1 on 6 matching bases. Germline loops: CDR1 SGHRS, CDR2 YFSETQ. CDR3 length: 16 amino acids. V shed 4 bases and J shed 1 base, with 17 bases lying between them.

This sequence joins TRBV6-5 and TRBJ2-7, with a possible D match to TRBD2 (6 bases). This CDR3 is 16 amino acids long. Trimming left V 0 bases short and J 0 bases short, with 12 bases between. Germline V lookup: CDR1 MNHEY, CDR2 SVGAGI. CDR3 sequence (DNA): TGTGCCAGCAGTTACTCGATGGTCGGGAGCTCCTACGAGCAGTACTTC. This translates into CASSYSMVGSSYEQYF.

This clone was detected only once. The rearrangement links TRBV21-1 to TRBJ2-7; the table's D call TRBD2 went unverified against the DNA. TRBV21-1 is annotated as a pseudogene. There are 14 residues in the CDR3. The CDR3: CASSKDQRGYEQYF. In nucleotides, the CDR3 is TGTGCCAGCAGCAAAGACCAGCGGGGCTACGAGCAGTACTTC.

V gene TRBV12-3 or TRBV12-4 combines with J gene TRBJ2-1; a weak D match, TRBD1 (6 bases). The CDR3 extends over 13 amino acids. V gave up 5 bases and J gave up 7 bases, with 12 bases separating them. The CDR3 loop reads CASSREQGNEQFF. The CDR3 DNA is TGTGCCAGCAGTCGGGAACAGGGAAATGAGCAGTTCTTC.

The rearrangement links TRBV30 to TRBJ1-6; 9 bases match TRBD1. V was clipped by 1 base and J by 13 bases; unmatched bases: 14. From germline, CDR1 is GTSNPN and CDR2 SVGIG (reference sequence). This CDR3 contains 16 residues. The chain's CDR3 is CAWSGTQGALMMPLHF. CDR3 sequence (DNA): TGTGCCTGGAGTGGTACACAGGGGGCGTTGATGATGCCCCTCCACTTT.

The sample holds many counts of this clone. This chain uses TRBV7-9 with TRBJ2-6, with D possibly matching TRBD2 (5 bases). V shed 5 bases and J shed 0 bases, with 14 bases lying between them. The CDR3 extends over 17 amino acids. Germline V gene lookup returns CDR1 SEHNR and CDR2 FQNEAQ (reference sequence). The chain's CDR3 is CASSPPAEGSGANVLTF. The CDR3 region has the DNA TGTGCCAGCAGCCCCCCCGCCGAGGGCTCTGGGGCCAACGTCCTGACTTTC.

The chain couples TRBV4-1 to TRBJ1-3; TRBD1 aligns across 7 bases. Per the germline V gene, CDR1 is MGHRA and CDR2 is YSYEKL. The CDR3 is 17 amino acids. The trim removed 5 bases at V and 4 bases at J, leaving 14 bases unmatched. This CDR3 is CASSDNRGAPSGNTIYF. DNA for the CDR3: TGCGCCAGCAGCGATAACAGGGGAGCGCCCTCCGGAAACACCATATATTTT.

The chain is built from TRBV2 and TRBJ1-2, with D uncertain. The germline gives CDR1 SNHLY, CDR2 FYNNEI. V gave up 7 bases and J gave up 4 bases, with 16 bases separating them. The CDR3 has 14 amino acids. Here the CDR3 reads CASTKKAATYGYTF. The CDR3 DNA reads TGTGCCAGCACCAAGAAGGCGGCAACCTATGGCTACACCTTC. The variable domain in full, with the rest retrieved from reference TRBV2 and TRBJ1-2, is EPEVTQTPSHQVTQMGQEVILRCVPISNHLYFYWYRQILGQKVEFLVSFYNNEISEKSEIFDDQFSVERPDGSNFTLKIRSTKLEDSAMYFCASTKKAATYGYTFGSGTRLTVV.

The genes are TRBV13 and TRBJ1-2, with 9 bases matching TRBD1. Trimming cost V 2 bases and J 4 bases; bases outside gene matches: 5. CDR1 and CDR2 from the germline V gene are PRHDT and FYEKMQ (reference sequence). The CDR3 has 15 amino acids. The CDR3 sequence: CASSLRQGGSYGYTF. CDR3 nucleotides: TGTGCCAGCAGCTTACGACAGGGGGGAAGCTATGGCTACACCTTC.

The chain uses TRBV28 and TRBJ1-2; 9 bases fit TRBD1. Germline assignment: CDR1 MDHEN and CDR2 SYDVKM. The CDR3 totals 14 residues. V lost 4 bases to trimming and J lost 4 bases; unmatched junction nucleotides: 4. CDR3 coding DNA: TGTGCCAGCAGTTGGGGACAGGGATCCTATGGCTACACCTTC. Encoded protein: CASSWGQGSYGYTF.

V is TRBV3-1 (or the pseudogene TRBV3-2) and J is TRBJ2-2, with D perhaps matching TRBD1 (7 bases). The CDR3 totals 17 residues. CDR1 LGHDT and CDR2 YNNKEL come from the germline V gene (reference sequence). Trimming took off 4 bases at V and 4 bases at J, with 19 bases between the two ends. The CDR3 region has the DNA TGTGCCAGCAGCCTCTCAGGGGGGCACCGTGGCACCGGGGAGCTGTTTTTT. It is translated as CASSLSGGHRGTGELFF.

The chain couples TRBV9 to TRBJ1-5; D ambiguous. V was clipped by 2 bases and J by 1 base, with 10 bases between them. CDR3 size: 15 residues. Germline V CDR1 and CDR2: SGDLS, YYNGEE. Written as DNA, the CDR3 is TGTGCCAGCAGCGTGGCAGGACTAAGCAATCAGCCCCAGCATTTT. Protein product: CASSVAGLSNQPQHF. The entire variable domain, with the rest obtained from reference TRBV9 and TRBJ1-5, is as follows: DSGVTQTPKHLITATGQRVTLRCSPRSGDLSVYWYQQSLDQGLQFLIQYYNGEERAKGNILERFSAQQFPDLHSELNLSSLELGDSALYFCASSVAGLSNQPQHFGDGTRLSIL.

V usage is TRBV3-1 (or the pseudogene TRBV3-2) and J usage is TRBJ1-5, with D unresolved. Germline CDR1 and CDR2: LGHDT and YNNKEL (reference sequence). The V gene lost 2 bases and the J gene lost 5 bases, with 13 bases spanning the gap. The CDR3 totals 15 residues. The CDR3 nucleotides read TGTGCCAGCAGCCAAAGGATCGGGGTCCATCAGCCCCAGCATTTT. This codes for CASSQRIGVHQPQHF.

The rearrangement links TRBV11-2 to TRBJ1-1, with D uncertain. The CDR3 loop spans 13 amino acids. Germline V CDR1 and CDR2: SGHAT, FQNNGV. V lost 4 bases and J lost 5, with 11 bases in between. CDR3: CASSWAPGTEAFF. CDR3 in DNA: TGTGCCAGCAGCTGGGCCCCTGGGACTGAAGCTTTCTTT.

The chain joins TRBV2 to TRBJ1-2; 8 bases agree with TRBD1. The V and J ends lost 5 bases and 7 bases, in that order; junction bases with no gene match: 6. From germline, CDR1 is SNHLY and CDR2 FYNNEI. The CDR3 totals 13 residues. The CDR3 DNA is TGTGCCAGCAGTCAACAGGGGGAAGGTGGCTACACCTTC. Its translation: CASSQQGEGGYTF. Full variable domain (outside the CDR3, taken from reference TRBV2 and TRBJ1-2): EPEVTQTPSHQVTQMGQEVILRCVPISNHLYFYWYRQILGQKVEFLVSFYNNEISEKSEIFDDQFSVERPDGSNFTLKIRSTKLEDSAMYFCASSQQGEGGYTFGSGTRLTVV.

The genes are TRBV24-1 and TRBJ1-5; TRBD1 aligns across 8 bases. The CDR3 length is 19 residues. Germline CDR1 and CDR2: KGHDR and SFDVKD. V shed 5 bases and J 1 base; nucleotides not matched to a gene: 15. CDR3 amino acids: CATSAAVLWDRTSNQPQHF. CDR3 in DNA: TGTGCCACCAGTGCAGCCGTATTATGGGACAGGACCAGCAATCAGCCCCAGCATTTT.